The 14 T cell receptor beta chains listed next were all sequenced from one sample in a study of blood T cell repertoires in COVID-19. Profiling relied on immunoSEQ multiplex PCR, and the TCRdb table lists in-frame clones only, not all of them. The data contain 70,000 or so clones, about 90% of them singletons. Sequenced input: peripheral blood. Source of these receptors: a woman of 80 years or more with active COVID-19.

This chain connects TRBV11-2 to TRBJ2-7; D ambiguous. This CDR3 spans 11 amino acids. The V and J ends lost 2 bases and 5 bases respectively, with 4 bases between them. Germline V lookup: CDR1 SGHAT, CDR2 FQNNGV. As DNA, the CDR3 is TGTGCCAGCAGCTTACAGAACGAGCAGTACTTC. Its translation: CASSLQNEQYF.

The chain joins TRBV7-9 to TRBJ2-7; the match to TRBD2 covers 13 bases. Trimming took 5 bases from V and 2 from J; bases not matched to a gene: 3. The germline V gene encodes CDR1 SEHNR and CDR2 FQNEAQ (reference sequence). The CDR3 extends over 15 amino acids. As DNA, the CDR3 is TGTGCCAGCAGCCGGACTAGCGGGAGTACCTACGAGCAGTACTTC. It encodes CASSRTSGSTYEQYF. Filled out from reference TRBV7-9 and TRBJ2-7, the complete variable domain reads DTGVSQNPRHKITKRGQNVTFRCDPISEHNRLYWYRQTLGQGPEFLTYFQNEAQLEKSRLLSDRFSAERPKGSFSTLEIQRTEQGDSAMYLCASSRTSGSTYEQYFGPGTRLTVT.

The rearrangement links TRBV4-1 to TRBJ1-5, with no clear D. The CDR3 runs to 14 residues. V gave up 1 base and J gave up 2 bases, with 6 bases separating them. CDR1 and CDR2 (germline): MGHRA, YSYEKL. The CDR3 DNA follows: TGCGCCAGCAGCCAAGTCTTTGGCAATCAGCCCCAGCATTTT. Amino acids: CASSQVFGNQPQHF.

The genes are TRBV7-2 and TRBJ1-5, with 7 bases fitting TRBD1. V lost 1 base, J lost 6 bases, and 9 bases stayed unmatched. Germline loops: CDR1 SGHTA, CDR2 FQGNSA. There are 16 residues in the CDR3. The CDR3 coding sequence is TGTGCCAGCAGCTTAGGTGACAGGGTGGGGGGTCAGCCCCAGCATTTT. It is translated as CASSLGDRVGGQPQHF.

This chain links TRBV19 with TRBJ1-3; tentatively, D is TRBD1 (6 bases). Looked up from germline, CDR1 is LNHDA and CDR2 is SQIVND (reference sequence). This CDR3 is 13 amino acids long. V was clipped by 7 bases and J by 2 bases, with 9 bases between them. The CDR3 loop reads CASNRAPGNTIYF. The CDR3 DNA is TGTGCCAGTAACAGGGCCCCTGGAAACACCATATATTTT.

This chain connects TRBV6-1 to TRBJ2-7; the D gene is possibly TRBD2 (5 bases). The CDR3 loop spans 11 amino acids. V gave up 3 bases and J gave up 9 bases, with 9 bases separating them. CDR1 is MNHNS, CDR2 SASEGT, per germline. CDR3 nucleotide sequence: TGTGCCAGCAGTGAGGACTTAGGGCAGTACTTC. Translating it yields CASSEDLGQYF.

This chain uses TRBV4-3 with TRBJ2-7, with 7 bases matching TRBD2. Germline V gene data show CDR1 as LGHNA and CDR2 as YSLEER. Trimming cost V 4 bases and J 4 bases; bases outside gene matches: 16. The CDR3 runs to 17 residues. CDR3 loop: CASSPSSVGEGNYEQYF. The CDR3 bases are TGCGCCAGCAGCCCCTCGAGCGTCGGGGAGGGGAATTACGAGCAGTACTTC.

V is TRBV7-8 and J is TRBJ2-7; perhaps TRBD1 as D (5 bases). The germline gives CDR1 SGHVS, CDR2 FQNEAQ. This CDR3 has 15 residues. V dropped 6 bases and J dropped 4 bases, with 19 bases sitting between them. The DNA of the CDR3 is TGTGCCAGCAGACCCACAGGTACCCCCTTGTACGAGCAGTACTTC. This sequence encodes CASRPTGTPLYEQYF.

This clone was seen a few times. The rearrangement uses TRBV3-1 (or the pseudogene TRBV3-2) and TRBJ2-6; D is ambiguous. With 4 bases removed from V and 1 base from J, the gap between germline ends came to 5 bases. The length of the CDR3 is 14 residues. Germline-derived CDR1 and CDR2 are LGHDT and YNNKEL (reference sequence). In DNA form, the CDR3 reads TGTGCCAGCAGCCGTACTTCTGGGGCCAACGTCCTGACTTTC. Translation: CASSRTSGANVLTF.

The CDR3 reads CASSTGDRGVETQYF. For the CDR3, the DNA is TGTGCCAGCAGCACAGGGGACAGGGGTGTAGAGACCCAGTACTTC. The chain combines TRBV11-2 with TRBJ2-5; 10 nucleotides align to TRBD1. CDR3 length: 15 residues. The germline CDR1 and CDR2 sequences are SGHAT and FQNNGV. Trimming took 5 bases from V and 4 from J; bases not matched to a gene: 7.

The chain recombines TRBV6-6 with TRBJ2-3; D remains unclear. The V end lost 2 bases, the J end lost 8 bases, and 5 bases lay between the germline ends. Germline lookup yields CDR1 MNHNY and CDR2 SVGAGI (reference sequence). CDR3 length: 11 residues. In nucleotides, the CDR3 is TGTGCCAGCAGTTACCCGGGTACGCAGTATTTT. Translating gives CASSYPGTQYF.

V and J are TRBV27 and TRBJ2-5, with a weak D call TRBD2 (6 bases). V lost 5 bases, J lost 4 bases, and 29 bases lay in between. In germline, CDR1 is MNHEY, CDR2 SMNVEV (reference sequence). This CDR3 has 19 residues. The CDR3 reads CASSPAGTGRGGVSETQYF. The CDR3, as DNA: TGTGCCAGCAGTCCGGCGGGAACCGGCCGAGGTGGTGTGTCAGAGACCCAGTACTTC.

The chain recombines TRBV7-2 with TRBJ2-2; D gene unclear. V was cut by 4 bases and J by 1 base, with 13 bases left in between. The CDR3 loop spans 16 amino acids. The germline CDR1 and CDR2 sequences are SGHTA and FQGNSA. The CDR3 DNA sequence: TGTGCCAGCAGCTCCTACCGCGGTCGGAACACCGGGGAGCTGTTTTTT. Residues: CASSSYRGRNTGELFF.

V gene TRBV9 combines with J gene TRBJ2-1; tentatively, D is TRBD1 (6 bases). Trimming took 0 bases from V and 10 from J, leaving 11 bases between them. Germline V gene lookup returns CDR1 SGDLS and CDR2 YYNGEE. CDR3 length: 13 amino acids. The CDR3 region is CASSVDRAREQFF. CDR3 coding DNA: TGTGCCAGCAGCGTAGACAGGGCGAGGGAGCAGTTCTTC.